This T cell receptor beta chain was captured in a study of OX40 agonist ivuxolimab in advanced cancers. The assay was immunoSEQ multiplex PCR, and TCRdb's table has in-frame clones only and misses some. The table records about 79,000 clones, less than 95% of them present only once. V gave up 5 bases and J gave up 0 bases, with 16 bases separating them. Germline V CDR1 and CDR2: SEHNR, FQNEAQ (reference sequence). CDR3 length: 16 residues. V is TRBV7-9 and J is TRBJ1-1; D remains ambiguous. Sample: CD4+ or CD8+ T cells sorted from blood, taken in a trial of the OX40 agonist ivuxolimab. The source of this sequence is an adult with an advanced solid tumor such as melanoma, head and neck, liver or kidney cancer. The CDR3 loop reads CASSPSTVVVNTEAFF. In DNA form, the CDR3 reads TGTGCCAGCAGCCCTAGTACAGTGGTTGTGAACACTGAAGCTTTCTTT.